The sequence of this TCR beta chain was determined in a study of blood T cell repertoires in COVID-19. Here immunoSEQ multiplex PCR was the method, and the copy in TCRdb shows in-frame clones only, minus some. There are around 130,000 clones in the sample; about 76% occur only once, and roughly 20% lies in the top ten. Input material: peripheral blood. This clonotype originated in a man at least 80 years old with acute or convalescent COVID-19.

The CDR3 is CASSFSSGSGEQYF. As DNA, the CDR3 is TGTGCCAGCAGCTTCTCTAGCGGCTCGGGCGAGCAGTACTTC. The chain links TRBV7-9 to TRBJ2-7, with 7 bases that match TRBD2. The trim removed 3 bases at V and 6 bases at J, leaving 8 bases unmatched. Germline V gene data show CDR1 as SEHNR and CDR2 as FQNEAQ (reference sequence). There are 14 residues in the CDR3.